Sequencing of this TCR beta chain was carried out in a study of blood T cell repertoires in COVID-19. For the study at large: COVID-19 samples collected from the United States, Italy and Spain covered acute and convalescent phases. PBMCs, B-cell-depleted T cells, or T cells were the source of the cDNA or gDNA that made up the material.

V was clipped by 6 bases and J by 4 bases, with 16 bases between them. Germline V CDR1 and CDR2: WNHNN, SYGVQD (reference sequence). The CDR3 length is 15 residues. In the original analysis: Amplified reference gene primers provided the basis for estimating nucleated cell counts. Repertoires were generated with immunoSEQ multiplex PCR, while TCRdb's copy carries only in-frame clones and drops some. V and J calls plus clone size are reproduced from that table; the DNA served to infer D and trimming. The sample comprises over 70,000 clones, around 90% of which are singletons, and more than 3.5% rests with the top ten.

The TCR was taken from a woman of 80 years or more with active or convalescent COVID-19. Sequenced: peripheral blood. The J gene is TRBJ2-1, the V gene TRBV10-1, with TRBD1 as a possible D gene (6 bases). CDR3 in amino acids: CASSENRDGYNEQFF. CDR3 DNA sequence: TGCGCCAGCAGCGAGAACAGGGACGGATACAATGAGCAGTTCTTC.